Listed here is a single TCR beta chain. Its antigen remains unidentified. CDR3 length: 11 amino acids. Per germline, CDR1 SQVTM and CDR2 ANQGSEA. Trimming removed 6 bases from V and 3 bases from J; junction bases left unmatched: 2. These data belong to a study of a mutant IDH1 vaccine in newly diagnosed glioma. At the level of the study: Treated patients had a mean age of approximately 40 years and a sex split that was roughly 60% male and roughly 40% female.

Here immunoSEQ multiplex PCR was the method, and the copy in TCRdb shows in-frame clones only, minus some. This sample has tens of thousands of clones, with 82% found just once. The time point is: baseline, week 1 (first vaccination visit). Treatment in this sample: pre-vaccination baseline after standard-of-care therapy. Study-wide findings and caveats: Alterations occurring in top peripheral T cell clonotypes seemed unrelated to pseudoprogression.

V gene TRBV29-1 combines with J gene TRBJ2-7, with TRBD2 matching 7 bases. The sequencing used PBMCs, collected from a glioma patient treated with radiotherapy, temozolomide or both. The sequence came from a man aged 40-50 years with glioma. Some clones in this sample may be carry-over from other donors' samples. The CDR3 DNA is TGCAGCGTGACGGGAGGCTACGAGCAGTACTTC. It yields the protein CSVTGGYEQYF.